The 16 T cell receptor beta chains below all came from one sample that was sequenced in a study of cytomegalovirus exposure and HLA in healthy donors. Data came from immunoSEQ multiplex PCR; TCRdb stores just in-frame clones and leaves some out. The repertoire holds about 69,000 clones, with 95% to 96% as singletons. The sequenced sample consisted of PBMCs. The origin of the receptors is a woman aged 18-29 years in good health and CMV-seropositive.

The chain links TRBV6-6 to TRBJ2-3; no firm D call. From germline, CDR1 is MNHNY and CDR2 SVGAGI (reference sequence). The CDR3 loop spans 14 amino acids. Trimming stripped 0 bases from V and 5 bases from J, with 9 bases between. CDR3 in amino acids: CASSYSDRVDTQYF. The CDR3 nucleotides read TGTGCCAGCAGTTACTCCGATCGAGTAGATACGCAGTATTTT.

The V call is TRBV29-1, the J call TRBJ2-5; D may be TRBD1 (5 bases). Germline V CDR1 and CDR2: SQVTM, ANQGSEA. Between the trimmed V and J ends, which lost 8 bases and 0 bases, there was a span of 16 bases. The CDR3 has 14 residues. The CDR3 region has the DNA TGCAGCTCACGTCAGGGTGTCTACCAAGAGACCCAGTACTTC. Translation: CSSRQGVYQETQYF.

V usage is TRBV28 and J usage is TRBJ1-5; D possibly corresponds to TRBD1 (6 bases). With 5 bases removed from V and 5 bases from J, the gap between germline ends came to 16 bases. Per the germline V gene, CDR1 is MDHEN and CDR2 is SYDVKM. The CDR3 spans 15 residues. The CDR3 reads CASSQSKGGDQPQHF. DNA of the CDR3: TGTGCCAGCAGTCAATCTAAGGGGGGGGATCAGCCCCAGCATTTT. The entire variable domain, with the rest obtained from reference TRBV28 and TRBJ1-5, is as follows: DVKVTQSSRYLVKRTGEKVFLECVQDMDHENMFWYRQDPGLGLRLIYFSYDVKMKEKGDIPEGYSVSREKKERFSLILESASTNQTSMYLCASSQSKGGDQPQHFGDGTRLSIL.

This clone appeared a single time. V and J are TRBV9 and TRBJ2-3; 7 nucleotides agree with TRBD2. The CDR3 contains 15 residues. Trimming cost V 4 bases and J 3 bases; bases outside gene matches: 8. Germline values: CDR1 SGDLS, CDR2 YYNGEE. DNA of the CDR3: TGTGCCAGCAGCCTCGTGGGAGGGCTGACAGATACGCAGTATTTT. Translating gives CASSLVGGLTDTQYF. Looking up the rest from reference TRBV9 and TRBJ2-3 gives the full variable domain: DSGVTQTPKHLITATGQRVTLRCSPRSGDLSVYWYQQSLDQGLQFLIQYYNGEERAKGNILERFSAQQFPDLHSELNLSSLELGDSALYFCASSLVGGLTDTQYFGPGTRLTVL.

V gene TRBV28 combines with J gene TRBJ2-5; D possibly corresponds to TRBD1 (6 bases). The V end was cut by 1 base, the J end by 2 bases, with 17 bases between. The CDR3 has 17 amino acids. Germline V CDR1 and CDR2: MDHEN, SYDVKM. CDR3 DNA: TGTGCCAGCAGTTTATCCAGGGGAACGGGTGGACAAGAGACCCAGTACTTC. It yields the protein CASSLSRGTGGQETQYF.

The V and J genes are TRBV6-5 and TRBJ2-5, with TRBD2 matching over 11 bases. The V and J ends lost 2 bases and 5 bases, in that order; junction bases with no gene match: 4. Germline-derived CDR1 and CDR2 are MNHEY and SVGAGI. The CDR3 length is 15 residues. Here the CDR3 reads CASSYEVAGGETQYF. The CDR3 DNA reads as TGTGCCAGCAGTTACGAAGTAGCGGGAGGGGAGACCCAGTACTTC.

The chain is built from TRBV6-6 and TRBJ1-2; 8 bases match TRBD1. J lost 0 bases, V lost 11 bases, and 14 bases had no gene match. The CDR3 extends over 16 amino acids. The germline CDR1 and CDR2 sequences are MNHNY and SVGAGI (reference sequence). The CDR3 loop reads CAAQPGTGKPNYGYTF. In nucleotides, the CDR3 is TGTGCCGCCCAACCCGGGACAGGCAAACCTAACTATGGCTACACCTTC.

The chain has TRBV6-5 and TRBJ2-7; D is uncertain. The CDR3 is 14 residues long. Germline assignment: CDR1 MNHEY and CDR2 SVGAGI. Trimming left V 0 bases short and J 6 bases short, with 12 bases between. The CDR3 spells CASSYSKGLGEQYF. The CDR3 DNA reads as TGTGCCAGCAGTTACTCGAAAGGTCTAGGCGAGCAGTACTTC.

The chain uses TRBV19 and TRBJ2-2; D uncertain. The germline gives CDR1 LNHDA, CDR2 SQIVND (reference sequence). V shed 3 bases and J shed 4 bases, with 12 bases lying between them. The CDR3 sequence is 15 residues long. The CDR3 nucleotides read TGTGCCAGTAGTATCGCGGCTGGTTCCACCGGGGAGCTGTTTTTT. Residues: CASSIAAGSTGELFF.

The chain's CDR3 is CASSQDLGASGSYEQYF. DNA for the CDR3: TGCGCCAGCAGCCAAGATTTAGGGGCATCGGGCTCCTACGAGCAGTACTTC. This chain joins TRBV4-1 and TRBJ2-7, with TRBD1 as a possible D gene (5 bases). Germline-derived CDR1 and CDR2 are MGHRA and YSYEKL. The V end lost 0 bases, the J end lost 0 bases, and 15 bases lay between the germline ends. The CDR3 runs to 17 residues.

Of note for this clone: Other DNA sequences from this sample encode an identical CDR3 as well. The rearrangement links TRBV5-1 to TRBJ2-7; TRBD2 agrees at 8 bases. The CDR3 loop spans 14 amino acids. Losses at the gene ends were 0 bases for V and 3 bases for J; bases not matched to a gene: 2. Germline CDR1 reads SGHRS; CDR2 reads YFSETQ. This chain's CDR3 is CASSLASGSYEQYF. In nucleotides, the CDR3 is TGCGCCAGCAGCTTGGCCAGCGGGAGCTACGAGCAGTACTTC.

The chain recombines TRBV19 with TRBJ2-1; 15 bases are a match to TRBD2. Looked up from germline, CDR1 is LNHDA and CDR2 is SQIVND (reference sequence). The CDR3 length is 19 residues. The J segment lost 1 base and the V segment lost 2 bases, leaving 6 bases of the junction unmatched. The DNA of the CDR3 is TGTGCCAGTAGTATACAAAGGGGGACTAGCGGGAGGTCCTACAATGAGCAGTTCTTC. Its protein product is CASSIQRGTSGRSYNEQFF. The full variable domain, its missing parts supplied by reference TRBV19 and TRBJ2-1, is DGGITQSPKYLFRKEGQNVTLSCEQNLNHDAMYWYRQDPGQGLRLIYYSQIVNDFQKGDIAEGYSVSREKKESFPLTVTSAQKNPTAFYLCASSIQRGTSGRSYNEQFFGPGTRLTVL.

The V call is TRBV7-9, the J call TRBJ2-7; 11 bases match TRBD1. V lost 5 bases to trimming and J lost 0 bases; unmatched junction nucleotides: 6. The CDR3 runs to 16 residues. Germline V gene sequence: CDR1 SEHNR, CDR2 FQNEAQ (reference sequence). CDR3 sequence: CASSTGQGGSSYEQYF. The CDR3 nucleotides are TGTGCCAGCAGCACGGGACAGGGGGGGTCCTCCTACGAGCAGTACTTC.

J is TRBJ2-3 and V is TRBV6-1; 10 nucleotides line up with TRBD1. The J segment lost 4 bases and the V segment lost 6 bases, leaving 4 bases of the junction unmatched. This CDR3 has 14 residues. The germline V gene has CDR1 MNHNS and CDR2 SASEGT. The CDR3 protein is CASSRQGAPDTQYF. Here the CDR3 DNA reads TGTGCCAGCAGCCGACAGGGGGCCCCAGATACGCAGTATTTT.

This chain uses TRBV27 with TRBJ2-7; 7 bases match TRBD2. Germline V lookup: CDR1 MNHEY, CDR2 SMNVEV (reference sequence). This CDR3 has 15 amino acids. V gave up 6 bases and J gave up 4 bases; unmatched junction bases: 12. This chain's CDR3 is CASRPRSGIYYEQYF. In nucleotides, the CDR3 is TGTGCCAGCAGACCGCGAAGCGGGATCTATTACGAGCAGTACTTC.

The chain has TRBV29-1 and TRBJ2-7; D remains ambiguous. The V and J ends lost 2 bases and 9 bases respectively, with 11 bases between them. CDR1 is SQVTM and CDR2 is ANQGSEA in the germline V gene. The CDR3 totals 11 residues. CDR3 DNA sequence: TGCAGCGTTGAAAAACTACGAGGGCAGTACTTC. Its translation: CSVEKLRGQYF.